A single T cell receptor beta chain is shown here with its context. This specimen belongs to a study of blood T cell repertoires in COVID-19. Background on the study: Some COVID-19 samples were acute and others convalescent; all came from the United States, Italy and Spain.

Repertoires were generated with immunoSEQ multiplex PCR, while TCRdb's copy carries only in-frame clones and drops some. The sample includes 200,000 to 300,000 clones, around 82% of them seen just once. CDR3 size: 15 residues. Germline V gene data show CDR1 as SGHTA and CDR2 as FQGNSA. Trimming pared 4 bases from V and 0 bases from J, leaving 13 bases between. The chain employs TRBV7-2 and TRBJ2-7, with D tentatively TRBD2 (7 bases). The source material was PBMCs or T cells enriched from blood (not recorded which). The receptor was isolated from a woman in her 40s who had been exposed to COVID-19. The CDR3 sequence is CASSSNGGPSYEQYF. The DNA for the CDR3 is TGTGCCAGCAGCTCCAACGGGGGGCCCTCCTACGAGCAGTACTTC. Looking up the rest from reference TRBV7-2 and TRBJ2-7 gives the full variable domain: GAGVSQSPSNKVTEKGKDVELRCDPISGHTALYWYRQSLGQGLEFLIYFQGNSAPDKSGLPSDRFSAERTGGSVSTLTIQRTQQEDSAVYLCASSSNGGPSYEQYFGPGTRLTVT.